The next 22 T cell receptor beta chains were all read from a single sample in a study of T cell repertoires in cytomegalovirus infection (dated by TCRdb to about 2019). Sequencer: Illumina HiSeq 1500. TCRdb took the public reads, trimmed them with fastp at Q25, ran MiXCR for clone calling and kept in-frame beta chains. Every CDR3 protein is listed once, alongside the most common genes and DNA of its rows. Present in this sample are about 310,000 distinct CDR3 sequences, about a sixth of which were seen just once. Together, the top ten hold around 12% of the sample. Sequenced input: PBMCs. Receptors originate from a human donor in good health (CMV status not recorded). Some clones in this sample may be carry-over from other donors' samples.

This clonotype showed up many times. CDR3 nucleotides: TGTGCCAGCAGATCCATGACAGCCGGGGGCACTGAAGCTTTCTTT. Its protein is CASRSMTAGGTEAFF. This chain links TRBV6-1 with TRBJ1-1; TRBD1 might be the D (5 bases). V gave up 6 bases and J gave up 4 bases, with 18 bases separating them. The CDR3 consists of 15 residues. Germline V gives CDR1 MNHNS, CDR2 SASEGT.

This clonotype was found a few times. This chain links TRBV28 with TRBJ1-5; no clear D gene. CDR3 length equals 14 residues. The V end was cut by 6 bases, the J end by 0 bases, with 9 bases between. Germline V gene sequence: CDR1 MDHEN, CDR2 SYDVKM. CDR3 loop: CASSRTYSNQPQHF. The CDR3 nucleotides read TGTGCCAGCAGCCGGACCTATAGCAATCAGCCCCAGCATTTT.

The CDR3 loop is CSLKTARSYEQYF. DNA for the CDR3: TGCAGTCTAAAGACGGCCCGCTCCTACGAGCAGTACTTC. This chain uses TRBV20-1 with TRBJ2-7; D unclear. V was pared by 8 bases and J by 0 bases, with 14 bases between. The CDR3 loop spans 13 amino acids. Germline V lookup: CDR1 DFQATT, CDR2 SNEGSKA (reference sequence).

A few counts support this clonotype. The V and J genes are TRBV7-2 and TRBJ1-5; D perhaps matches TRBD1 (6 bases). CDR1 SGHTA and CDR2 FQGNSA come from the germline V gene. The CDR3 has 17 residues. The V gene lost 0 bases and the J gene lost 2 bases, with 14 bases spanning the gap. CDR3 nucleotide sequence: TGTGCCAGCAGCTTAGCGGCGGGGGGCGCGGGCAATCAGCCCCAGCATTTT. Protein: CASSLAAGGAGNQPQHF.

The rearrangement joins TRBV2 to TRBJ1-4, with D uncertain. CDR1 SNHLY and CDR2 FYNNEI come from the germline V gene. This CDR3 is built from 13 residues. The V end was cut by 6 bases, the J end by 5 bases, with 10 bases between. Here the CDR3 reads CASSLQENEKLFF. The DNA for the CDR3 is TGTGCCAGCAGCCTGCAGGAGAATGAAAAACTGTTTTTT. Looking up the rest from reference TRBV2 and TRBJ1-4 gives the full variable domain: EPEVTQTPSHQVTQMGQEVILRCVPISNHLYFYWYRQILGQKVEFLVSFYNNEISEKSEIFDDQFSVERPDGSNFTLKIRSTKLEDSAMYFCASSLQENEKLFFGSGTQLSVL.

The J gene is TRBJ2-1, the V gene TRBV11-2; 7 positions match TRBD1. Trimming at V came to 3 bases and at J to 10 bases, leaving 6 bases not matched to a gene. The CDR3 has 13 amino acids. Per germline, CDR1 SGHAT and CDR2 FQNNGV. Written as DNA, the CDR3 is TGTGCCAGCAGCTTGACAGGGAGAGGGGAGCAGTTCTTC. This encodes CASSLTGRGEQFF.

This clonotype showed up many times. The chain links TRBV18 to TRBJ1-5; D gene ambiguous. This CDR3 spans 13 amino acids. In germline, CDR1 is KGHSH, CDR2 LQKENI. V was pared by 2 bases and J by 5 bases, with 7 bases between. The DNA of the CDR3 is TGTGCCAGCTCACCAGGGAGGGATCAGCCCCAGCATTTT. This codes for CASSPGRDQPQHF.

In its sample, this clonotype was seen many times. CDR3 protein: CASSLDGSYTEAFF. The CDR3 region has the DNA TGTGCCAGCAGCCTGGACGGATCATACACTGAAGCTTTCTTT. This chain joins TRBV7-8 and TRBJ1-1; no firm D call. In germline, CDR1 is SGHVS, CDR2 FQNEAQ. The CDR3 totals 14 residues. The germline V and J ends were trimmed by 5 bases and 3 bases, with 13 bases remaining between them.

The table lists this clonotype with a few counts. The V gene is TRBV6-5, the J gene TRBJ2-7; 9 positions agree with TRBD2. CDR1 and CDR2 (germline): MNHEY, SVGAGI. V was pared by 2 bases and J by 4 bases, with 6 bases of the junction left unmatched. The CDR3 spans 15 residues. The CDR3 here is CASSYGRGGHYEQYF. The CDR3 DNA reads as TGTGCCAGCAGTTACGGGCGGGGGGGCCATTACGAGCAGTACTTC.

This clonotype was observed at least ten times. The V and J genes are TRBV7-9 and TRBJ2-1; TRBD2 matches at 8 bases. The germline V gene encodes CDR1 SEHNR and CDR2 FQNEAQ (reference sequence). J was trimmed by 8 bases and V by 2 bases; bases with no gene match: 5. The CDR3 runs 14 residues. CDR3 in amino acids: CASSLTGLGYEQFF. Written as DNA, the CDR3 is TGTGCCAGCAGCTTAACGGGACTAGGGTATGAGCAGTTCTTC.

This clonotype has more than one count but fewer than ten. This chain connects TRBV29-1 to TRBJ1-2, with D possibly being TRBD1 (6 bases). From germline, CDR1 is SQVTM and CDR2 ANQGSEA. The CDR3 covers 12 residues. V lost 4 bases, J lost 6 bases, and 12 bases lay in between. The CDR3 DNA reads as TGCAGCGTTGGGACAGTGCAAAATGGCTACACCTTC. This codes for CSVGTVQNGYTF.

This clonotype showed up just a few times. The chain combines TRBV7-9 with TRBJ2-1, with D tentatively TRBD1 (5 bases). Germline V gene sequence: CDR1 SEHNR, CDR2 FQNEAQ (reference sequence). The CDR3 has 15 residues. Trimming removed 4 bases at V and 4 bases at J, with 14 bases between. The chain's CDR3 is CASSSPGSLYNEQFF. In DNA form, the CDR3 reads TGTGCCAGCAGCTCCCCAGGGTCCCTTTACAATGAGCAGTTCTTC.

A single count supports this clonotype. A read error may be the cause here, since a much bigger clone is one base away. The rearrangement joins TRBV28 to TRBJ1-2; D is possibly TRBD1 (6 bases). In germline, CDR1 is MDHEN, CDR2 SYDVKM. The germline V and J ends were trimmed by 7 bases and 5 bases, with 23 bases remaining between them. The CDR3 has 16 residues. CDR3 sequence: CASNSPMTGTSYGYTF. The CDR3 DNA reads TGTGCCAGCAACTCTCCCATGACAGGTACCTCTTATGGCTACACCTTC.

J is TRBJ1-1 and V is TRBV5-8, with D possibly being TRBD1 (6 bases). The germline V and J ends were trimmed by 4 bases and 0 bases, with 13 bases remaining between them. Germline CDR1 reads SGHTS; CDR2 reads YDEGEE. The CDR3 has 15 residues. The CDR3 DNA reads TGTGCCAGCAGCGTCAGGGGCTACATGAACACTGAAGCTTTCTTT. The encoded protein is CASSVRGYMNTEAFF. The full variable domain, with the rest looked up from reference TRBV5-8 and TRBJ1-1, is EAGVTQSPTHLIKTRGQQATLRCSPISGHTSVYWYQQALGLGLQFLLWYDEGEERNRGNFPPRFSGRQFPNYSSELNVNALELEDSALYLCASSVRGYMNTEAFFGQGTRLTVV.

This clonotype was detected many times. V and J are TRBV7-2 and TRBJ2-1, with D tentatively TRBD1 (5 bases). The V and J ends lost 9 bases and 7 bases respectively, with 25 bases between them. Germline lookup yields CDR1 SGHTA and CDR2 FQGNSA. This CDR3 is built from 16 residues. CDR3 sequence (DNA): TGTGCCAGTGTCAGACCCCCGGCAGGGAAGGGGAATGAGCAGTTCTTC. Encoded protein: CASVRPPAGKGNEQFF. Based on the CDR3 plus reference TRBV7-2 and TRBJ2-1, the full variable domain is GAGVSQSPSNKVTEKGKDVELRCDPISGHTALYWYRQSLGQGLEFLIYFQGNSAPDKSGLPSDRFSAERTGGSVSTLTIQRTQQEDSAVYLCASVRPPAGKGNEQFFGPGTRLTVL.

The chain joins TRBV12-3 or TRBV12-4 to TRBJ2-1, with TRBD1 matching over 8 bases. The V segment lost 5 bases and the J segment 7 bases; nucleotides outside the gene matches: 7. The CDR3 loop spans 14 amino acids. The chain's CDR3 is CASSKRTGYNEQFF. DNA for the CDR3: TGTGCCAGCAGTAAACGGACAGGGTATAATGAGCAGTTCTTC.

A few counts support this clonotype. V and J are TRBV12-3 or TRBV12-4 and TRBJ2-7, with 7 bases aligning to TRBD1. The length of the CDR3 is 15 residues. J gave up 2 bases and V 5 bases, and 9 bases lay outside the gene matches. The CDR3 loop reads CASSRPGQLTYEQYF. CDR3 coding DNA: TGTGCCAGCAGTAGACCGGGACAGCTAACCTACGAGCAGTACTTC.

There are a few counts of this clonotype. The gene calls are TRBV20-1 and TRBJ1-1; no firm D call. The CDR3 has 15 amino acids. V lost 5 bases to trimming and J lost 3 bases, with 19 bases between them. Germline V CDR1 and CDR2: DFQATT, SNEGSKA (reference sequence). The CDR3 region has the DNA TGCAGTGCTCTTACTTCCGATAAAATATACACTGAAGCTTTCTTT. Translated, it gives CSALTSDKIYTEAFF.

The chain's CDR3 is CASSPFASSGTQWGTDTQYF. CDR3 bases: TGTGCCAGCTCCCCTTTTGCGTCTAGCGGGACCCAATGGGGCACAGATACGCAGTATTTT. V gene TRBV18 combines with J gene TRBJ2-3, with TRBD2 identical over 9 bases. V dropped 6 bases and J dropped 1; count of bases not matched to a gene: 20. This CDR3 contains 20 residues. CDR1 and CDR2 (germline): KGHSH, LQKENI.

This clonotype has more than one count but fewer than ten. The chain's CDR3 is CASHGGGTGNQPQHF. The CDR3 DNA follows: TGTGCCAGCCACGGGGGAGGGACAGGCAATCAGCCCCAGCATTTT. The chain combines TRBV2 with TRBJ1-5, with TRBD1 matching 7 bases. There are 15 residues in the CDR3. V lost 8 bases and J lost 2; bases outside the gene matches: 9. From germline, CDR1 is SNHLY and CDR2 FYNNEI.

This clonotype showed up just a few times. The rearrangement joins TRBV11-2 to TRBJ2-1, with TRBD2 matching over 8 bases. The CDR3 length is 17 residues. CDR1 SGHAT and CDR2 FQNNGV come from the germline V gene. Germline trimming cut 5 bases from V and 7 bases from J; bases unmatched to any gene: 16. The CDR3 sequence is CASSRLLGRGDRNEQFF. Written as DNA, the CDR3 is TGTGCCAGCAGCCGGTTGCTAGGGCGGGGGGACCGGAATGAGCAGTTCTTC.

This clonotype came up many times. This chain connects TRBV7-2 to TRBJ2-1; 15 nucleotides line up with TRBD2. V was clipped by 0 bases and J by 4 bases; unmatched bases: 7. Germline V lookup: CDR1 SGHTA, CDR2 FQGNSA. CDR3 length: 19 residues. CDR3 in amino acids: CASSLAPGTSGGKYNEQFF. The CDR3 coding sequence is TGTGCCAGCAGCTTAGCCCCCGGGACTAGCGGGGGGAAGTACAATGAGCAGTTCTTC.